This T cell receptor (beta chain) derives from a study of technical replicates of blood from a few donors. Method: immunoSEQ multiplex PCR; TCRdb's copy keeps in-frame clones and lacks some. The data hold approximately 75,000 clones, with 97% observed a single time. The CDR3 is 13 residues long. CDR1 is SQVTM and CDR2 is ANQGSEA in the germline V gene. Trimming at V came to 3 bases and at J to 7 bases, leaving 3 bases not matched to a gene. This TCR derives from a human donor in good health. What was sequenced was T cells isolated from PBMCs. This rearrangement joins TRBV29-1 to TRBJ2-1; TRBD2 matches 10 bases. CDR3 DNA sequence: TGCAGCGTTGACCCTAGCGGGAGAAATGAGCAGTTCTTC. This encodes CSVDPSGRNEQFF.